These 26 T cell receptor beta chains were all obtained from the same sample, sequenced in a study of T cell responses to AZD1222 COVID-19 vaccine. The repertoire was sequenced with immunoSEQ multiplex PCR; TCRdb's copy has only in-frame clones and lacks some. The sample lists 65,000 to 95,000 clones, approximately 80% occurring once. Source: peripheral blood, taken on day 0 of AZD1222 vaccination. The source is an adult in good health.

This clone was counted only a few times. The CDR3 reads CAREKGRELPQHF. CDR3 DNA: TGTGCCAGGGAAAAAGGCAGGGAGCTGCCCCAGCATTTT. The chain employs TRBV11-1 and TRBJ1-5; perhaps TRBD1 as D (5 bases). This CDR3 is 13 amino acids long. Trimming pared 9 bases from V and 9 bases from J, leaving 18 bases between. Per germline, CDR1 SGHAT and CDR2 FQDESV (reference sequence).

This clone has a single count. The J gene is TRBJ2-5, the V gene TRBV19, with D perhaps assigned TRBD1 or TRBD2 (6 bases each). There are 13 residues in the CDR3. Germline V CDR1 and CDR2: LNHDA, SQIVND (reference sequence). Trimming stripped 6 bases from V and 2 bases from J, with 10 bases between. This CDR3 reads CASRGGKQETQYF. Here the CDR3 DNA reads TGTGCCAGTAGAGGGGGGAAACAAGAGACCCAGTACTTC.

This clone appeared once. V gene TRBV5-1 combines with J gene TRBJ1-2; D perhaps matches TRBD1 (5 bases). CDR1 is SGHRS and CDR2 is YFSETQ in the germline V gene. V was trimmed by 0 bases and J by 7 bases, leaving 10 bases between them. The CDR3 spans 13 residues. The CDR3 region has the DNA TGCGCCAGCAGCTTGGCGCAGGGCTCTGGCTACACCTTC. This encodes CASSLAQGSGYTF.

This clone turned up a few times. The chain couples TRBV27 to TRBJ2-2, with D possibly called TRBD1 or TRBD2 (5 bases each). Germline-derived CDR1 and CDR2 are MNHEY and SMNVEV (reference sequence). V was trimmed by 9 bases and J by 6 bases, leaving 23 bases between them. CDR3 length: 16 amino acids. CDR3 loop: CASRRLFRGRAGELFF. The CDR3 DNA follows: TGTGCCAGTAGGAGGCTGTTTAGGGGAAGAGCCGGGGAGCTGTTTTTT.

The count of this clone is one. V gene TRBV19 combines with J gene TRBJ2-7; 10 bases are shared with TRBD2. The CDR3 length is 15 residues. Germline trimming cut 4 bases from V and 6 bases from J; bases unmatched to any gene: 9. In germline, CDR1 is LNHDA, CDR2 SQIVND (reference sequence). CDR3 nucleotides: TGTGCCAGTAGTAGGGCCGGGACTAGCGTCTCCGAGCAGTACTTC. Translating it yields CASSRAGTSVSEQYF.

The chain uses TRBV29-1 and TRBJ1-1; D unclear. The length of the CDR3 is 12 residues. The ends were cut back, 4 bases at V and 3 bases at J, with 9 bases in the middle. CDR1 and CDR2 from the germline V gene are SQVTM and ANQGSEA. Written as DNA, the CDR3 is TGCAGCGTTGTACACCGAGACACTGAAGCTTTCTTT. As protein: CSVVHRDTEAFF.

This chain connects TRBV6-5 to TRBJ2-3, with D tentatively TRBD1 (6 bases). Trimming took 5 bases from V and 2 from J, leaving 11 bases between them. The V gene's germline CDR1 is MNHEY and CDR2 SVGAGI. The length of the CDR3 is 14 residues. CDR3 amino acids: CASSPRTDTDTQYF. The CDR3, as DNA: TGTGCCAGCAGTCCCAGGACAGACACAGATACGCAGTATTTT.

This chain links TRBV19 with TRBJ2-1; 11 bases fit TRBD2. The CDR3 is 17 amino acids. Looked up from germline, CDR1 is LNHDA and CDR2 is SQIVND (reference sequence). J lost 0 bases, V lost 6 bases, and 7 bases had no gene match. The DNA of the CDR3 is TGTGCCAGTAGGGCTAGCGGGGGGCCCAGCTCCTACAATGAGCAGTTCTTC. This gives the protein CASRASGGPSSYNEQFF.

V usage is TRBV7-8 and J usage is TRBJ2-5; weak D call: TRBD1 (6 bases). This CDR3 contains 13 residues. The ends were cut back, 5 bases at V and 6 bases at J, with 13 bases in the middle. CDR1 SGHVS and CDR2 FQNEAQ come from the germline V gene. The chain's CDR3 is CASSLGGGQTQYF. DNA for the CDR3: TGTGCCAGCAGCCTTGGTGGGGGCCAGACCCAGTACTTC.

The chain has TRBV6-5 and TRBJ1-4; D not certain. The CDR3 has 15 amino acids. The V end was cut by 6 bases, the J end by 12 bases, with 23 bases between. CDR1 is MNHEY, CDR2 SVGAGI, per germline. CDR3 DNA sequence: TGTGCCAGCAGGACTATCGGAGCACCCGAGGGAGAACTGTTTTTT. The encoded protein is CASRTIGAPEGELFF.

The J gene is TRBJ1-1, the V gene TRBV6-5; D perhaps matches TRBD1 (6 bases). The V end lost 7 bases, the J end lost 1 base, and 10 bases lay between the germline ends. Germline CDR1 and CDR2: MNHEY and SVGAGI. The CDR3 is 13 amino acids. The DNA of the CDR3 is TGTGCCAGCAATGGGGGCGCGAACACTGAAGCTTTCTTT. Its protein product is CASNGGANTEAFF.

The rearrangement links TRBV3-1 (or the pseudogene TRBV3-2) to TRBJ2-7; 7 bases map to TRBD1. Trimming took 5 bases from V and 2 from J; bases not matched to a gene: 15. The germline V gene has CDR1 LGHDT and CDR2 YNNKEL (reference sequence). The CDR3 has 17 amino acids. The CDR3 sequence: CASSTTPRQGKTYEQYF. The CDR3 region has the DNA TGTGCCAGCAGCACCACCCCCAGACAGGGAAAAACCTACGAGCAGTACTTC.

This clone was picked up a small number of times. The V and J genes are TRBV30 and TRBJ1-6, with D hard to call. Per the germline V gene, CDR1 is GTSNPN and CDR2 is SVGIG (reference sequence). The length of the CDR3 is 11 residues. Trimming left V 2 bases short and J 10 bases short, with 6 bases between. The CDR3 sequence is CAWSIGSPLHF. CDR3 bases: TGTGCCTGGAGTATAGGCTCACCCCTCCACTTT.

This clone was found a few times. V is TRBV19 and J is TRBJ1-5; maybe TRBD1 (6 bases). This CDR3 contains 13 residues. V was trimmed by 5 bases and J by 5 bases, leaving 10 bases between them. Germline CDR1 is LNHDA and CDR2 is SQIVND (reference sequence). The CDR3 loop is CASSRTDDQPQHF. In DNA, the CDR3 is TGTGCCAGTAGTCGGACAGACGATCAGCCCCAGCATTTT.

This clone was counted once. This chain connects TRBV7-8 to TRBJ2-1; 10 positions agree with TRBD2. CDR3 length: 19 residues. Germline V gene data show CDR1 as SGHVS and CDR2 as FQNEAQ. With 2 bases clipped from V and 4 bases from J, the junction kept 14 bases outside the gene matches. CDR3 sequence: CASSLRAASGSVGYNEQFF. The CDR3 DNA reads TGTGCCAGCAGCTTAAGGGCGGCTAGCGGGAGTGTAGGGTACAATGAGCAGTTCTTC.

This clone was seen just once. The chain couples TRBV28 to TRBJ1-5; 8 bases are a match to TRBD1. V dropped 6 bases and J dropped 0; count of bases not matched to a gene: 7. Per the germline V gene, CDR1 is MDHEN and CDR2 is SYDVKM. The CDR3 extends over 16 amino acids. Written as DNA, the CDR3 is TGTGCCAGCAGCGAAGACAGGGGAGGTAGCAATCAGCCCCAGCATTTT. This sequence encodes CASSEDRGGSNQPQHF.

The gene calls are TRBV7-2 and TRBJ2-1; 10 bases match TRBD1. The CDR3 is 16 residues long. Germline CDR1 SGHTA, CDR2 FQGNSA. Trimming took 4 bases from V and 4 from J; bases not matched to a gene: 7. The CDR3 coding sequence is TGTGCCAGCAGCTACCGGACAGGGGGTGTTTACAATGAGCAGTTCTTC. Its protein is CASSYRTGGVYNEQFF.

This clone was seen just once. The chain employs TRBV6-5 and TRBJ1-1, with 7 bases lining up with TRBD1. Germline V gene data show CDR1 as MNHEY and CDR2 as SVGAGI. The CDR3 is 15 residues long. The trim removed 5 bases at V and 1 base at J, leaving 7 bases unmatched. The CDR3 protein is CASSRPGQPNTEAFF. CDR3 sequence (DNA): TGTGCCAGCAGTCGACCGGGACAGCCGAACACTGAAGCTTTCTTT.

The rearrangement joins TRBV7-8 to TRBJ2-7; 8 bases agree with TRBD1. This CDR3 contains 14 residues. V lost 5 bases, J lost 2 bases, and 5 bases stayed unmatched. CDR1 is SGHVS and CDR2 is FQNEAQ in the germline V gene. The CDR3 DNA reads TGTGCCAGCAGCCCGGACAGGGCCCCCTACGAGCAGTACTTC. It yields the protein CASSPDRAPYEQYF. The full variable domain, rest sourced from reference TRBV7-8 and TRBJ2-7, is GAGVSQSPRYKVAKRGQDVALRCDPISGHVSLFWYQQALGQGPEFLTYFQNEAQLDKSGLPSDRFFAERPEGSVSTLKIQRTQQEDSAVYLCASSPDRAPYEQYFGPGTRLTVT.

This clone was found a few times. The V call is TRBV2, the J call TRBJ1-5; unclear D gene. The germline gives CDR1 SNHLY, CDR2 FYNNEI. CDR3 length equals 14 residues. Trimming removed 5 bases from V and 4 bases from J, with 12 bases in between. The CDR3 DNA sequence: TGTGCCAGCAGTCGGTTGAGAGAAAATCAGCCCCAGCATTTT. This codes for CASSRLRENQPQHF.

The J gene is TRBJ2-7, the V gene TRBV20-1; tentatively, D is TRBD1 (6 bases). This CDR3 contains 14 residues. Germline V CDR1 and CDR2: DFQATT, SNEGSKA (reference sequence). The V gene lost 3 bases and the J gene lost 3 bases, with 15 bases spanning the gap. In DNA, the CDR3 is TGCAGTGCTAGTAAGTCTGACAGGATCTACGAGCAGTACTTC. Protein product: CSASKSDRIYEQYF.

The chain links TRBV7-8 to TRBJ2-3; D is uncertain. Trimming cost V 7 bases and J 1 base, with 9 bases left between them. CDR1 and CDR2 from the germline V gene are SGHVS and FQNEAQ. CDR3 length: 13 amino acids. CDR3 bases: TGTGCCAGCACCCTGGACCGCACAGATACGCAGTATTTT. Its protein product is CASTLDRTDTQYF.

This clone was counted a few times. The chain recombines TRBV5-6 with TRBJ1-2, with D tentatively TRBD1 (5 bases). This CDR3 contains 13 residues. The V and J ends lost 2 bases and 7 bases respectively, with 12 bases between them. In germline, CDR1 is SGHDT, CDR2 YYEEEE. CDR3 nucleotide sequence: TGTGCCAGCAGCTTAAAGGGGCGAGGTGGCTACACCTTC. This sequence encodes CASSLKGRGGYTF.

Remarks on this clone: A junction boundary mismatches the germline segment, possibly from a read error. The rearrangement joins TRBV7-9 to TRBJ2-1; possibly TRBD1 or TRBD2 for D (5 bases each). Per germline, CDR1 SEHNR and CDR2 FQNEAQ (reference sequence). This CDR3 is 15 amino acids long. The CDR3 DNA reads as TGTGCCAGCACCTTAAGGGGTGGGGGTCTAAATGAGCAGTTCTTC. It specifies CASTLRGGGLNEQFF.

Note on this clone: Other DNA sequences of this sample code for an identical CDR3. The chain is built from TRBV15 and TRBJ1-1; weak D call: TRBD1 (5 bases). CDR1 and CDR2 (germline): LNHNV, YYDKDF (reference sequence). The CDR3 loop spans 13 amino acids. The V end lost 1 base, the J end lost 8 bases, and 11 bases lay between the germline ends. In DNA, the CDR3 is TGTGCCACCAGCAGAGGCGGGGGGACCGAAGCTTTCTTT. Translating gives CATSRGGGTEAFF.

The V and J genes are TRBV7-8 and TRBJ2-4; maybe TRBD2 (5 bases). Deletions cut 0 bases from V and 10 bases from J, with 22 bases between. The CDR3 extends over 17 amino acids. Germline V gives CDR1 SGHVS, CDR2 FQNEAQ. The CDR3 DNA follows: TGTGCCAGCAGCTTAGCGGAGGCAGGACTCGAAAAAATTATTCAGTACTTC. Its translation is CASSLAEAGLEKIIQYF. Full variable domain (missing parts from reference TRBV7-8 and TRBJ2-4): GAGVSQSPRYKVAKRGQDVALRCDPISGHVSLFWYQQALGQGPEFLTYFQNEAQLDKSGLPSDRFFAERPEGSVSTLKIQRTQQEDSAVYLCASSLAEAGLEKIIQYFGAGTRLSVL.